This T cell receptor beta chain was sequenced for a study of shared clonotypes between healthy human individuals. Method: immunoSEQ multiplex PCR; TCRdb's copy keeps in-frame clones and lacks some. The sample records millions of clones, more than 80% being singletons. J was trimmed by 0 bases and V by 3 bases; bases with no gene match: 5. The CDR3 runs to 17 residues. Germline V CDR1 and CDR2: KGHSH, LQKENI. This clone was counted a single time. This receptor was identified in a man aged 18 to 30 in good health. J is TRBJ2-2 and V is TRBV18, with 9 nucleotides matching TRBD1. What was sequenced was naive CD4+ T cells sorted from blood. Subset described: CD45RA+ positively selected. The DNA of the CDR3 is TGTGCCAGCTCACCTTCGGACAGGGGTCCGAACACCGGGGAGCTGTTTTTT. Translating gives CASSPSDRGPNTGELFF.